This is a list of T cell receptor beta chains from one sample in a study of T-cell memory formation after mild COVID-19. MiXCR, run by TCRdb on the 5' RACE reads, gives a single entry per CDR3 protein. The sample lists a few hundred thousand distinct CDR3 sequences, roughly 15% seen once, with roughly 24% in the top ten. Sequencing used PBMCs or a T cell subset sorted from them (not recorded which). The receptor source for this set is a man between 18 and 35 years old who had mild COVID-19 (a few samples of this study predate the infection). Cell type and time point are not known. Both conserved end residues are part of each CDR3. For some rows the clone size is stated as once, few or many, or as a class when expanded; others skip it.

v_call,cdr3_length,clone_size,j_call,cdr3_aa
TRBV4-1,15,few,TRBJ2-2,CASSQGPANTGELFF
TRBV20-1,13,many,TRBJ2-7,CSPRDRRSYEQYF
TRBV20-1,14,many,TRBJ1-6,CSARGTPGNSPLHF
TRBV12-3/TRBV12-4,14,few,TRBJ2-5,CASSPQGMVETQYF
TRBV20-1,11,.,TRBJ1-6,CSAARLAPLHF
TRBV7-8,16,few,TRBJ2-1,CASSLGGRGVPNEQFF
TRBV15,13,few,TRBJ1-4,CATSIGHSESMFF
TRBV9,15,.,TRBJ2-1,CASSVGLAGLNEQFF
TRBV4-3,15,few,TRBJ2-7,CASSANRQGSDEQYF
TRBV7-3,15,few,TRBJ1-1,CASSLYPTPGTEAFF
TRBV12-3/TRBV12-4,16,.,TRBJ1-2,CASSFPGGGLVNGYTF
TRBV18,15,.,TRBJ2-7,CASSPFGGPSYEQYF
TRBV7-9,14,.,TRBJ1-2,CASSHGTDNYGYTF
TRBV12-3/TRBV12-4,14,many,TRBJ2-3,CASSFTYRGDTQYF
TRBV29-1,13,.,TRBJ1-1,CSVAPAGNAEAFF
TRBV4-3,15,many,TRBJ2-7,CASSQYRGQGNEQYF
TRBV5-1,15,few,TRBJ1-2,CASSLSGLPNYGYTF
TRBV9,14,few,TRBJ1-1,CASSVGSTNTEAFF